This record concerns one TCR beta chain sequence. CDR3 length equals 13 residues. V shed 5 bases, J shed 6 bases, and the junction held 6 bases outside the gene matches. Per germline, CDR1 SGHTA and CDR2 FQGNSA. TCRdb re-analysed the RT-PCR reads in MiXCR, keeping a single row per CDR3 protein. The data contain fewer than 800,000 distinct CDR3 sequences, approximately 15% of them seen just once; the ten biggest clones take up around 3.3%. Sequencing was performed on memory CD4+ T cells from blood. V gene TRBV7-2 combines with J gene TRBJ1-2; 7 nucleotides line up with TRBD1. The TCR sequence derives from a female donor in good health, serving as a healthy control. The CDR3 region is CASSADRRDGYTF. As DNA, the CDR3 is TGTGCCAGCAGCGCGGACAGGAGGGATGGCTACACCTTC.